In this sample, the clone carrying this T cell receptor (beta chain) turned up once. Its antigen remains unidentified. The data originate from a study of cytomegalovirus exposure and HLA in healthy donors. Study-level points and caveats: CMV serostatus stood as the only immune exposure information on hand. The study designated 150 to 200 TCR beta chains cytomegalovirus-associated. As a later analysis showed, several of the most significant clusters appeared to be linked to common viral pathogens.

Per the germline V gene, CDR1 is MDHEN and CDR2 is SYDVKM. The trim removed 2 bases at V and 0 bases at J, leaving 7 bases unmatched. The CDR3 runs to 18 residues. Both 60 Vbeta primers and 13 Jbeta primers went into the PCR. The table came from immunoSEQ multiplex PCR; TCRdb's copy has only in-frame clones and leaves some out. The sample holds tens of thousands of clones, roughly 89% seen once. The source is a woman aged 35 to 49 in good health and CMV-seropositive. This rearrangement joins TRBV28 to TRBJ1-4; 9 bases match TRBD1. Sample: PBMCs. As DNA, the CDR3 is TGTGCCAGCAGTTTAGCGGGACAGGGTGTTTCAACTAATGAAAAACTGTTTTTT. Amino acids: CASSLAGQGVSTNEKLFF. The full variable domain, rest sourced from reference TRBV28 and TRBJ1-4, is DVKVTQSSRYLVKRTGEKVFLECVQDMDHENMFWYRQDPGLGLRLIYFSYDVKMKEKGDIPEGYSVSREKKERFSLILESASTNQTSMYLCASSLAGQGVSTNEKLFFGSGTQLSVL.